The present T cell receptor (beta chain) was sequenced within a study of OX40 agonist ivuxolimab in advanced cancers. About the study: Recorded diagnoses for dose-escalation patients were hepatocellular carcinoma, melanoma, renal cell or head and neck cancer.

Patients with a history of autoimmune disease or on systemic immunosuppression were excluded. Findings and limits, study-wide: Nonresponders included some who also had low normalized T-cell clonal expansion.

In regard to this clone: The antigen is not known.

Profiled with immunoSEQ multiplex PCR; TCRdb holds only in-frame clones, not every one. Of about 15,000 clones detected, around two thirds appear once; the ten largest clones hold around 8.4%. The CDR3 length is 13 residues. The V gene lost 3 bases and the J gene lost 6 bases, with 9 bases spanning the gap. Germline V CDR1 and CDR2: MRHNA, SNTAGT. The sample was CD4+ or CD8+ T cells sorted from blood, taken in a trial of the OX40 agonist ivuxolimab. This TCR was recovered from an adult with an advanced solid tumor such as melanoma, head and neck, liver or kidney cancer. This rearrangement joins TRBV6-4 to TRBJ2-1; D unclear. The CDR3 is CASSDGATNEQFF. In DNA, the CDR3 is TGTGCCAGCAGTGATGGAGCCACCAATGAGCAGTTCTTC.